These 30 T cell receptor beta chains were all obtained from the same sample, sequenced in a study of T cell repertoires in cytomegalovirus infection. TCRdb recomputed calls from the reads with MiXCR, one row per CDR3 protein. Of around 77,000 distinct CDR3 sequences listed, around 20% are singletons. No antigens are known for them. The sample in question was CD8+ T cells from cultured PBMCs, obtained from culture after CMV antigen stimulation. Receptor source: a human donor in good health (CMV status not recorded). Some clones in this sample may be carry-over from other donors' samples.

The chain employs TRBV7-9 and TRBJ2-4; maybe TRBD1 (7 bases). Germline loops: CDR1 SEHNR, CDR2 FQNEAQ (reference sequence). CDR3 length equals 16 residues. V lost 5 bases to trimming and J lost 0 bases, with 14 bases between them. CDR3 protein: CASSPRQGLAKNIQYF. The CDR3 DNA follows: TGTGCCAGCAGCCCCCGACAGGGACTAGCCAAAAACATTCAGTACTTC.

This clonotype was counted only a few times. The rearrangement links TRBV7-2 to TRBJ1-6; 12 nucleotides line up with TRBD1. The CDR3 is 16 residues long. Looked up from germline, CDR1 is SGHTA and CDR2 is FQGNSA. V lost 3 bases, J lost 10 bases, and 7 bases stayed unmatched. The CDR3 spells CASSFRDRGLGSPLHF. In DNA form, the CDR3 reads TGTGCCAGCAGCTTCCGGGACAGGGGGCTGGGGTCACCCCTCCACTTT. Complete variable domain (other parts from reference TRBV7-2 and TRBJ1-6): GAGVSQSPSNKVTEKGKDVELRCDPISGHTALYWYRQSLGQGLEFLIYFQGNSAPDKSGLPSDRFSAERTGGSVSTLTIQRTQQEDSAVYLCASSFRDRGLGSPLHFGNGTRLTVT.

This clonotype was seen a handful of times. The V call is TRBV12-3 or TRBV12-4, the J call TRBJ2-3; 9 bases are shared with TRBD1. V lost 4 bases, J lost 5 bases, and 4 bases stayed unmatched. This CDR3 is 14 amino acids long. DNA for the CDR3: TGTGCCAGCAGTTCAGGACAGGGGAGAGATACGCAGTATTTT. Protein product: CASSSGQGRDTQYF.

The rearrangement uses TRBV10-2 and TRBJ1-2; 8 nucleotides agree with TRBD1. The CDR3 sequence is 14 residues long. V gave up 6 bases and J gave up 7 bases; unmatched junction bases: 10. Germline V gene sequence: CDR1 WSHSY, CDR2 SAAADI. The CDR3 nucleotides are TGCGCCAGCAGCTCAACTACGCAGGGGGCTGGCTACACCTTC. Its translation is CASSSTTQGAGYTF.

The rearrangement links TRBV6-2 or TRBV6-3 to TRBJ2-1; D is undetermined. The length of the CDR3 is 13 residues. The germline gives CDR1 MNHEY, CDR2 SVGEGT. V was trimmed by 2 bases and J by 3 bases, leaving 5 bases between them. CDR3 amino acids: CASSYIVYNEQFF. The CDR3 DNA reads TGTGCCAGCAGTTACATTGTCTACAATGAGCAGTTCTTC.

This clonotype showed up just a few times. The rearrangement uses TRBV19 and TRBJ2-6; no firm D call. The CDR3 covers 15 residues. Germline-derived CDR1 and CDR2 are LNHDA and SQIVND (reference sequence). The CDR3 spells CVRLGANSGANVLTF. The DNA of the CDR3 is TGTGTCCGTCTAGGTGCGAACTCTGGGGCCAACGTCCTGACTTTC.

The genes are TRBV6-6 and TRBJ1-1; the match to TRBD1 covers 9 bases. CDR3 length: 15 amino acids. Germline V lookup: CDR1 MNHNY, CDR2 SVGAGI (reference sequence). The V segment lost 5 bases and the J segment 10 bases; nucleotides outside the gene matches: 14. Written as DNA, the CDR3 is TGTGCCAGCAGTGTCACAGGGGGCGCAGCTTCTGCAGCTTTCTTT. This gives the protein CASSVTGGAASAAFF.

This clonotype was detected a few times. The V and J genes are TRBV7-2 and TRBJ2-2, with 8 bases that match TRBD2. CDR1 and CDR2 from the germline V gene are SGHTA and FQGNSA. This CDR3 comprises 15 residues. After removal of 4 bases from V and 6 bases from J, the junction contained 7 bases not matched to a gene. The CDR3 nucleotides read TGTGCCAGCAGCTCCCGACGGGGGGGCCCCGGGGAGCTGTTTTTT. Translation gives CASSSRRGGPGELFF.

This clonotype was seen more than once but under ten times. The chain is built from TRBV27 and TRBJ2-7; D is uncertain. This CDR3 comprises 12 residues. Looked up from germline, CDR1 is MNHEY and CDR2 is SMNVEV (reference sequence). Between the trimmed V and J ends, which lost 3 bases and 5 bases, there was a span of 8 bases. DNA for the CDR3: TGTGCCAGCAGTTTTGGGTCGGACGAGCAGTACTTC. It yields the protein CASSFGSDEQYF.

V gene TRBV6-2 or TRBV6-3 combines with J gene TRBJ2-7; possibly TRBD1 for D (5 bases). The V end was cut by 0 bases, the J end by 3 bases, with 15 bases between. CDR1 and CDR2 (germline): MNHEY, SVGEGT. This CDR3 has 16 amino acids. In nucleotides, the CDR3 is TGTGCCAGCAGTTACTCGAAAACCGAAGGACACTACGAGCAGTACTTC. Protein: CASSYSKTEGHYEQYF.

This clonotype appeared a few times. The V and J genes are TRBV11-3 and TRBJ1-1; TRBD1 might be the D (5 bases). Germline CDR1 and CDR2: SGHNT and YENEEA. V lost 2 bases and J lost 8, with 12 bases in between. This CDR3 comprises 13 residues. The CDR3: CASSLSGGSEAFF. CDR3 nucleotides: TGTGCCAGCAGCTTAAGCGGGGGATCGGAAGCTTTCTTT.

This clonotype was counted a few times. The chain carries TRBV12-3 or TRBV12-4 and TRBJ1-1, with unresolved D. The CDR3 has 11 residues. V gave up 4 bases and J gave up 1 base, with 1 base separating them. CDR3 DNA sequence: TGTGCCAGCAGTTGGAACACTGAAGCTTTCTTT. Residues: CASSWNTEAFF.

This clonotype was detected ten times or more. The rearrangement links TRBV5-5 to TRBJ2-7, with 7 bases matching TRBD2. This CDR3 region has 14 residues. Germline assignment: CDR1 SGHKS and CDR2 YYEKEE (reference sequence). Trimming removed 4 bases from V and 2 bases from J; junction bases left unmatched: 6. CDR3 residues: CASSPWGGTYEQYF. The CDR3 DNA is TGTGCCAGCAGCCCCTGGGGGGGGACCTACGAGCAGTACTTC.

This clonotype was counted only a few times. The chain carries TRBV7-6 and TRBJ1-5, with 8 bases fitting TRBD1. Germline V gene data show CDR1 as SGHVS and CDR2 as FNYEAQ. J gave up 4 bases and V 5 bases, and 1 base lay outside the gene matches. This CDR3 is 13 amino acids long. The CDR3 nucleotides are TGTGCCAGCAGCCGGACAGGGAATCAGCCCCAGCATTTT. It yields the protein CASSRTGNQPQHF.

This clonotype was picked up a small number of times. The genes are TRBV7-2 and TRBJ2-5, with D possibly TRBD2 on 7 matching bases. In germline, CDR1 is SGHTA, CDR2 FQGNSA. The V gene lost 2 bases and the J gene lost 3 bases, with 16 bases spanning the gap. The CDR3 covers 16 residues. The CDR3 sequence: CASSLLGGGRKETQYF. The CDR3 bases are TGTGCCAGCAGCTTACTAGGGGGGGGGCGGAAAGAGACCCAGTACTTC.

The sample holds a few counts of this clonotype. V is TRBV7-9 and J is TRBJ1-1; D is possibly TRBD1 (6 bases). There are 14 residues in the CDR3. Trimming stripped 4 bases from V and 1 base from J, with 10 bases between. The germline gives CDR1 SEHNR, CDR2 FQNEAQ (reference sequence). CDR3 sequence reads: CASSSGVGNTEAFF. The CDR3 region has the DNA TGTGCCAGCAGCTCAGGGGTCGGGAACACTGAAGCTTTCTTT.

Only a few counts were recorded for this clonotype. The rearrangement links TRBV5-4 to TRBJ2-5, with D possibly TRBD2 on 5 matching bases. The ends were cut back, 1 base at V and 5 bases at J, with 6 bases in the middle. This CDR3 is 12 amino acids long. Germline values: CDR1 SGHNT, CDR2 YYREEE (reference sequence). CDR3 DNA: TGTGCCAGCAGCTTGAGAGGGGAGACCCAGTACTTC. It is translated as CASSLRGETQYF.

In this sample, this clonotype turned up a few times. V gene TRBV12-3 or TRBV12-4 combines with J gene TRBJ1-2; 7 bases align to TRBD1. The CDR3 covers 16 residues. V dropped 5 bases and J dropped 5; count of bases not matched to a gene: 14. This CDR3 reads CASSGAFRQGGYGYTF. CDR3 DNA: TGTGCCAGCAGTGGGGCCTTCCGACAGGGAGGGTATGGCTACACCTTC.

The CDR3: CASSAGTQDTQYF. The CDR3 nucleotides are TGTGCCAGCAGCGCCGGGACTCAAGATACGCAGTATTTT. The rearrangement joins TRBV7-2 to TRBJ2-3; D perhaps matches TRBD2 (6 bases). The CDR3 has 13 amino acids. With 5 bases removed from V and 5 bases from J, the gap between germline ends came to 11 bases. Germline V gene lookup returns CDR1 SGHTA and CDR2 FQGNSA.

The chain has TRBV25-1 and TRBJ2-5, with 10 bases lining up with TRBD1. Trimming cost V 8 bases and J 8 bases; bases outside gene matches: 2. The CDR3 sequence is 11 residues long. CDR1 is MGHDK, CDR2 SYGVNS, per germline. This CDR3 reads CASGQGVTQYF. The CDR3 nucleotides are TGTGCCAGCGGACAGGGGGTAACCCAGTACTTC.

This clonotype was seen more than once but under ten times. The J gene is TRBJ2-7, the V gene TRBV7-2; D remains unclear. This CDR3 contains 14 residues. Trimming pared 1 base from V and 2 bases from J, leaving 9 bases between. Germline CDR1 and CDR2: SGHTA and FQGNSA. CDR3: CASSLVGATYEQYF. The DNA for the CDR3 is TGTGCCAGCAGCTTAGTAGGTGCGACCTACGAGCAGTACTTC.

This chain connects TRBV7-8 to TRBJ2-7; 8 positions match TRBD1. Germline trimming cut 6 bases from V and 0 bases from J; bases unmatched to any gene: 7. The CDR3 has 15 amino acids. Germline CDR1 and CDR2: SGHVS and FQNEAQ. In DNA form, the CDR3 reads TGTGCCAGCAGAAGTCGACAGGGGCCCTCCTACGAGCAGTACTTC. Translation: CASRSRQGPSYEQYF.

This chain connects TRBV12-3 or TRBV12-4 to TRBJ1-1; 8 positions agree with TRBD1. The CDR3 contains 17 residues. The V gene end was trimmed by 6 bases and the J gene end by 1 base; junction bases not matched to a gene: 13. CDR3: CASRGTGPLQANTEAFF. In DNA form, the CDR3 reads TGTGCCAGCAGAGGGACAGGCCCCCTTCAAGCGAACACTGAAGCTTTCTTT.

This clonotype has just a few counts. V is TRBV6-5 and J is TRBJ2-3; D unresolved. The V end lost 0 bases, the J end lost 4 bases, and 8 bases lay between the germline ends. CDR3 length equals 14 residues. Per the germline V gene, CDR1 is MNHEY and CDR2 is SVGAGI. The CDR3 region is CASSYSQVPDTQYF. The CDR3 DNA reads TGTGCCAGCAGTTACTCCCAGGTTCCAGATACGCAGTATTTT.

This clonotype has a handful of counts. J is TRBJ1-5 and V is TRBV7-9; D gene ambiguous. Trimming shortened V by 6 bases and J by 0 bases, and 6 bases separated the two germline ends. CDR1 is SEHNR, CDR2 FQNEAQ, per germline (reference sequence). CDR3 size: 13 residues. Here the CDR3 DNA reads TGTGCCAGCAGACAATATAGCAATCAGCCCCAGCATTTT. Protein sequence: CASRQYSNQPQHF.

This clonotype has more than one count but fewer than ten. The V and J genes are TRBV7-2 and TRBJ2-5; TRBD2 matches at 7 bases. J gave up 2 bases and V 4 bases, and 7 bases lay outside the gene matches. The CDR3 totals 15 residues. In germline, CDR1 is SGHTA, CDR2 FQGNSA. CDR3 protein: CASSSGTTKQETQYF. Here the CDR3 DNA reads TGTGCCAGCAGCTCCGGGACTACAAAACAAGAGACCCAGTACTTC.

The chain employs TRBV6-5 and TRBJ1-2; 7 positions agree with TRBD1. Germline V lookup: CDR1 MNHEY, CDR2 SVGAGI. The ends lost 2 bases at V and 5 bases at J; junction bases unmatched: 11. This CDR3 is built from 16 residues. CDR3: CASSYGQEVNPYGYTF. Written as DNA, the CDR3 is TGTGCCAGCAGTTACGGACAGGAGGTGAACCCTTATGGCTACACCTTC.

The sample holds a few counts of this clonotype. The J gene is TRBJ1-1, the V gene TRBV10-3; 8 nucleotides align to TRBD1. The V gene's germline CDR1 is ENHRY and CDR2 SYGVKD. The CDR3 has 15 residues. V trimming: 3 bases; J trimming: 5 bases; junction bases outside the gene matches: 8. The CDR3 region has the DNA TGTGCCATCAGTGACTCGACAGGGGTAGAGACTGAAGCTTTCTTT. Amino acid sequence: CAISDSTGVETEAFF.

This clonotype was found once. V usage is TRBV12-5 and J usage is TRBJ2-5; D ambiguous. The V gene's germline CDR1 is LGHNT and CDR2 FRNRAP. This CDR3 has 14 amino acids. The V gene lost 0 bases and the J gene lost 4 bases, with 9 bases spanning the gap. Here the CDR3 DNA reads TGTGCTAGTGGTTTGGTCCTTGGCGGAGAGACCCAGTACTTC. Translating gives CASGLVLGGETQYF.

This clonotype has a count of ten or more. The chain has TRBV28 and TRBJ1-6; D is ambiguous. V lost 3 bases and J 0 bases, leaving 6 bases between the germline ends. The CDR3 extends over 15 amino acids. CDR1 and CDR2 from the germline V gene are MDHEN and SYDVKM. The CDR3 protein is CASSFGSSYNSPLHF. CDR3 nucleotides: TGTGCCAGCAGTTTCGGCAGCTCCTATAATTCACCCCTCCACTTT.